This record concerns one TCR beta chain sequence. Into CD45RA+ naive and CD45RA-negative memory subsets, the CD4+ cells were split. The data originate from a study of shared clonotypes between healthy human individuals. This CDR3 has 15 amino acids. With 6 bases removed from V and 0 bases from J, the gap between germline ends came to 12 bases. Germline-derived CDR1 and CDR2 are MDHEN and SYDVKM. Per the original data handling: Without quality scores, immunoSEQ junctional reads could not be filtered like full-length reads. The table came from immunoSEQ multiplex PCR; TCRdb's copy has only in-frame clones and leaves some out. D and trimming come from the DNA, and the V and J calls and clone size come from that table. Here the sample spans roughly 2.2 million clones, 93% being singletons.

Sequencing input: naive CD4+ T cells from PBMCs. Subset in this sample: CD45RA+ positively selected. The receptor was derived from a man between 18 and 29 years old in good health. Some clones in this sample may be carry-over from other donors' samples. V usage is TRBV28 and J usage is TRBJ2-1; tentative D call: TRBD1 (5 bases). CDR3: CASSSGFASYNEQFF. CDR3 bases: TGTGCCAGCAGCTCAGGGTTTGCCTCCTACAATGAGCAGTTCTTC.